This T cell receptor (beta chain) appears in the sequencing data of a study of cytomegalovirus exposure and HLA in healthy donors. Primers included in the PCR were 60 Vbeta and 13 Jbeta primers. TCRdb's copy holds only in-frame clones and misses some; the assay was immunoSEQ multiplex PCR. The sample has some 150,000 clones, nearly 80% seen once. This CDR3 contains 15 residues. Trimming took 5 bases from V and 5 from J; bases not matched to a gene: 4. The germline CDR1 and CDR2 sequences are SGHTA and FQGTGA. What was sequenced was PBMCs. This TCR was recovered from a man aged 35-49 years in good health and CMV-seropositive. This chain joins TRBV7-3 and TRBJ2-2; TRBD1 matches at 11 bases. The CDR3 DNA sequence: TGTGCCAGCAGCGGGACAGGGGGAAGAACCGGGGAGCTGTTTTTT. It translates to CASSGTGGRTGELFF.